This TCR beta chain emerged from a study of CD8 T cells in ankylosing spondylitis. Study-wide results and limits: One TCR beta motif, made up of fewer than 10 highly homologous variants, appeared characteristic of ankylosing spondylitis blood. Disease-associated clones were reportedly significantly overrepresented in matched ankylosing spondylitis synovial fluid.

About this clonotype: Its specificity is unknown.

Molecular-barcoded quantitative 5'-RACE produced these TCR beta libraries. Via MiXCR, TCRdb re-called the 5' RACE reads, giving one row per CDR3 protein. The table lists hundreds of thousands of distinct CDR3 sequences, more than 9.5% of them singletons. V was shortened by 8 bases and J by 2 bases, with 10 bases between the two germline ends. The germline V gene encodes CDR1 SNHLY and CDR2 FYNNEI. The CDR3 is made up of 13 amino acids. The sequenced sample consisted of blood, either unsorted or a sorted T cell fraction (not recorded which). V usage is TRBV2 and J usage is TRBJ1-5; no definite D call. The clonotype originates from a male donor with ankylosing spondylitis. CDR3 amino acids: CASYGAGNQPQHF. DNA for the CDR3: TGTGCCAGCTATGGTGCAGGCAATCAGCCCCAGCATTTT.